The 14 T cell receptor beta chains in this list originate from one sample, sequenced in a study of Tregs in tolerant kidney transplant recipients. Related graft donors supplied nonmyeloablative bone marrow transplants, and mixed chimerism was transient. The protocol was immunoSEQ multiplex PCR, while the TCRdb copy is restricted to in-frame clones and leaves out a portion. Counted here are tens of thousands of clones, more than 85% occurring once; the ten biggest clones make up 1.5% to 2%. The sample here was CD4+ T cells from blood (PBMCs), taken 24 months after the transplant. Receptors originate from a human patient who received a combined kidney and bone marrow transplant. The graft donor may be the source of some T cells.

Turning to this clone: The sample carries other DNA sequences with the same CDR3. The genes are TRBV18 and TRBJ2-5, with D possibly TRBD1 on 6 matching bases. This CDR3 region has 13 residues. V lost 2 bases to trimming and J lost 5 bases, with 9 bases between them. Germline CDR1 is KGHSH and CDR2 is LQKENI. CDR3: CASSPGGGETQYF. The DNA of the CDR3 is TGTGCCAGCTCACCAGGGGGCGGCGAGACCCAGTACTTC.

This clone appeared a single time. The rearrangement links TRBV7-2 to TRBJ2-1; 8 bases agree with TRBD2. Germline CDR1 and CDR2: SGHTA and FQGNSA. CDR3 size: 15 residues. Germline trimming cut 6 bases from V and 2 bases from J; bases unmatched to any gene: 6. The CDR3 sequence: CASSFTSGTYNEQFF. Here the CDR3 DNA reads TGTGCCAGCAGTTTTACTAGCGGAACCTACAATGAGCAGTTCTTC.

CDR3 nucleotide sequence: TGTGCCAGCAGCTTAGCGGGGGGCAGGGGGTTAAACACTGAAGCTTTCTTT. Translation gives CASSLAGGRGLNTEAFF. The J gene is TRBJ1-1, the V gene TRBV7-9; 7 bases agree with TRBD1. The V segment lost 0 bases and the J segment 2 bases; nucleotides outside the gene matches: 9. This CDR3 is 17 amino acids long. Germline V CDR1 and CDR2: SEHNR, FQNEAQ (reference sequence).

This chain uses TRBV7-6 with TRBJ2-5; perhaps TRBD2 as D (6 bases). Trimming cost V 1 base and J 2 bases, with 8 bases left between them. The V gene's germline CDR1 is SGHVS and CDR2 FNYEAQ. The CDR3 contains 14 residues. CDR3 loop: CASSLGLAQETQYF. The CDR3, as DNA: TGTGCCAGCAGCTTAGGGCTAGCGCAAGAGACCCAGTACTTC.

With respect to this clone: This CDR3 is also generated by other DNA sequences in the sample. CDR3 sequence (DNA): TGTGCCAGCAGCAAAGGGACTAGGGTAGAAACCCAGTACTTC. This translates into CASSKGTRVETQYF. The chain links TRBV7-7 to TRBJ2-5, with 8 bases fitting TRBD2. V was pared by 5 bases and J by 8 bases, with 10 bases of the junction left unmatched. Germline CDR1 and CDR2: SSHAT and FNYEAQ (reference sequence). The CDR3 covers 14 residues.

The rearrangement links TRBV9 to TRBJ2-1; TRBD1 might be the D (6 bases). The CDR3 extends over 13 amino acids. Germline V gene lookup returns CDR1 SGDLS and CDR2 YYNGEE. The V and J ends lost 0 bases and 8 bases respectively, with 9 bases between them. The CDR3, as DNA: TGTGCCAGCAGCGTAGACAGGGCGCATGAGCAGTTCTTC. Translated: CASSVDRAHEQFF.

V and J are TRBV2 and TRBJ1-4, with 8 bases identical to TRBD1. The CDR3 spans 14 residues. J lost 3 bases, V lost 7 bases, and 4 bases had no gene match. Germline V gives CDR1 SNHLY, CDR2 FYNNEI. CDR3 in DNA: TGTGCCAGCAACAACAGGGGGTCTAATGAAAAACTGTTTTTT. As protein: CASNNRGSNEKLFF.

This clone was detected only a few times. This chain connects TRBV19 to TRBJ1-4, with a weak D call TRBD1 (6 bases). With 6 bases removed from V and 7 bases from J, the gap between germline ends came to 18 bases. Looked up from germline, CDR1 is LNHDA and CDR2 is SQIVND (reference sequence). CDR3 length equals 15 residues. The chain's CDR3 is CASSTGSGASEKLFF. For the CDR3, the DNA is TGTGCCAGTAGCACAGGGAGCGGGGCGTCTGAAAAACTGTTTTTT.

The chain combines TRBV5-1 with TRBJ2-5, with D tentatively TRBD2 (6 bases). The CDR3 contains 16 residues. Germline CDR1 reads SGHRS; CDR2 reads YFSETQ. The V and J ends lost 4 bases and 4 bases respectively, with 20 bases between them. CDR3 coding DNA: TGCGCCAGCAGCCCCGTCGGGGGAATAAGCGGAGAGACCCAGTACTTC. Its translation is CASSPVGGISGETQYF.

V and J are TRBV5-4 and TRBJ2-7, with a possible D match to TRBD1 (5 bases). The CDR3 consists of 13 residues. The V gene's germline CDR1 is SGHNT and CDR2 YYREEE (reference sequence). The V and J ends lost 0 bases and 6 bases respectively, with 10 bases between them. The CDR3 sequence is CASSLAPGPEQYF. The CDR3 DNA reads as TGTGCCAGCAGCTTGGCCCCAGGGCCCGAGCAGTACTTC.

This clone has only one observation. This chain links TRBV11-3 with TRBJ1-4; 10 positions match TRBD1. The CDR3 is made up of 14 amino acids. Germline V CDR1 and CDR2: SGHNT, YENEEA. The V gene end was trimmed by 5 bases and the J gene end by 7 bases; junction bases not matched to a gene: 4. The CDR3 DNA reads TGTGCCAGCAGCGTGACAGGGGGCTTTGAAAAACTGTTTTTT. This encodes CASSVTGGFEKLFF. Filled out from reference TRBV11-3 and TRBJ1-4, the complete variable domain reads EAGVVQSPRYKIIEKKQPVAFWCNPISGHNTLYWYLQNLGQGPELLIRYENEEAVDDSQLPKDRFSAERLKGVDSTLKIQPAELGDSAVYLCASSVTGGFEKLFFGSGTQLSVL.

The chain's CDR3 is CSVDRRRGRGEAFF. CDR3 sequence (DNA): TGCAGCGTTGATCGTCGCAGGGGAAGGGGTGAAGCTTTCTTT. This chain connects TRBV29-1 to TRBJ1-1, with D possibly matching TRBD1 (6 bases). CDR3 length equals 14 residues. Trimming removed 3 bases at V and 7 bases at J, with 18 bases between. Germline loops: CDR1 SQVTM, CDR2 ANQGSEA.

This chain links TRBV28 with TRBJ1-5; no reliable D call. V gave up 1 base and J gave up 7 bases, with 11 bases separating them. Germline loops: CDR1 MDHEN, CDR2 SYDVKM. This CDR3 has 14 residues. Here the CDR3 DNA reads TGTGCCAGCAGTTTATACAGAAGGTCCCAGCCCCAGCATTTT. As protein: CASSLYRRSQPQHF.

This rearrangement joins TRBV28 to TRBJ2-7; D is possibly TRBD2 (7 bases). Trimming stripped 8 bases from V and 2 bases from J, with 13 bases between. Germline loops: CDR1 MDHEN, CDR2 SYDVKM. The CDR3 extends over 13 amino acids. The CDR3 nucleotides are TGTGCCAGCGAGGGGGGGCCCACCTACGAGCAGTACTTC. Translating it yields CASEGGPTYEQYF.